This TCR beta chain was profiled in a study of CD8 T cells in ankylosing spondylitis. Study-level results: The study identified a TCR beta motif of under ten highly homologous variants that appeared characteristic of ankylosing spondylitis blood. Significant enrichment of disease-linked clones was reportedly seen in matched ankylosing spondylitis synovial fluid.

Only a few counts were recorded for this clonotype. What it binds is not known. This CDR3 is built from 14 residues. Trimming removed 2 bases from V and 2 bases from J, with 8 bases in between. CDR1 and CDR2 (germline): LGHNA, YSLEER. TCRdb ran MiXCR on the 5' RACE reads and lists one entry per CDR3 protein. The sample has under 950,000 distinct CDR3 sequences, roughly 20% seen once. The receptor's source is a male donor with ankylosing spondylitis. The rearrangement uses TRBV4-3 and TRBJ2-3; D call uncertain. What was sequenced was blood, either unsorted or a sorted T cell fraction (not recorded which). The CDR3 reads CASSQNPHTDTQYF. CDR3 nucleotide sequence: TGCGCCAGCAGCCAAAATCCTCACACAGATACGCAGTATTTT.